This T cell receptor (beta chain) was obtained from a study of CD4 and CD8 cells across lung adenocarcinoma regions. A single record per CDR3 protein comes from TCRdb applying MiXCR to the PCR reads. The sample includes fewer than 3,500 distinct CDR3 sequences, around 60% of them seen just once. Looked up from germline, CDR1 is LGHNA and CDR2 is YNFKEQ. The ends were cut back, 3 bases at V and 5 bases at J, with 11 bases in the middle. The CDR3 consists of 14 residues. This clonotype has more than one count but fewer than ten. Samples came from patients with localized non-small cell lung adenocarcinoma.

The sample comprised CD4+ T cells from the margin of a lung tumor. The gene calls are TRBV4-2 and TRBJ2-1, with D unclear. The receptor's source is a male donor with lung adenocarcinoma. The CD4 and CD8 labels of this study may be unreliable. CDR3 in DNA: TGTGCCAGCAGCCAGATGGACGTCGACAATGAGCAGTTCTTC. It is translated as CASSQMDVDNEQFF.